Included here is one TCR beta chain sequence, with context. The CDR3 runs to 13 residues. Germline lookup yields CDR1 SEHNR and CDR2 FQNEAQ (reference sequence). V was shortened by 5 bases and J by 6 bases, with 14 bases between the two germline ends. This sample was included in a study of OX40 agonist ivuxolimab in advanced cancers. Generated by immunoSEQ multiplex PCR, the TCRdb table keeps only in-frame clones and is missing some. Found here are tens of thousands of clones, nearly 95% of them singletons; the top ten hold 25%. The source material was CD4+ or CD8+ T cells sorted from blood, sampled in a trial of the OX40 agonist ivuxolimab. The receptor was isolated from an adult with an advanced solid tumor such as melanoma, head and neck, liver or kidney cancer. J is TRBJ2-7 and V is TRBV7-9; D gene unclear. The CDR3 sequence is CASSPRTALEQYF. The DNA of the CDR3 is TGTGCCAGCAGCCCTCGGACGGCTCTCGAGCAGTACTTC. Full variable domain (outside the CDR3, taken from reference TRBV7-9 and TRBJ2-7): DTGVSQNPRHKITKRGQNVTFRCDPISEHNRLYWYRQTLGQGPEFLTYFQNEAQLEKSRLLSDRFSAERPKGSFSTLEIQRTEQGDSAMYLCASSPRTALEQYFGPGTRLTVT.